This TCR beta chain emerged from a study of blood T cells in healthy people across ages. In germline, CDR1 is DFQATT, CDR2 SNEGSKA (reference sequence). J gave up 5 bases and V 6 bases, and 12 bases lay outside the gene matches. CDR3 size: 14 residues. For the second PCR, which ran for roughly 7 to 11 cycles, a sample-barcoded 5' primer and a J-beta primer mix were used. Using its own MiXCR run on the 5' RACE reads, TCRdb lists one record per CDR3 protein. The table lists roughly 1.7 million distinct CDR3 sequences, roughly 30% of them singletons. Source material: blood. J is TRBJ2-5 and V is TRBV20-1; 7 bases map to TRBD2. The sequence derives from a woman in her twenties or thirties in good health. CDR3 in amino acids: CSAPRGGRRETQYF. The DNA for the CDR3 is TGCAGTGCCCCACGGGGCGGGAGAAGGGAGACCCAGTACTTC.